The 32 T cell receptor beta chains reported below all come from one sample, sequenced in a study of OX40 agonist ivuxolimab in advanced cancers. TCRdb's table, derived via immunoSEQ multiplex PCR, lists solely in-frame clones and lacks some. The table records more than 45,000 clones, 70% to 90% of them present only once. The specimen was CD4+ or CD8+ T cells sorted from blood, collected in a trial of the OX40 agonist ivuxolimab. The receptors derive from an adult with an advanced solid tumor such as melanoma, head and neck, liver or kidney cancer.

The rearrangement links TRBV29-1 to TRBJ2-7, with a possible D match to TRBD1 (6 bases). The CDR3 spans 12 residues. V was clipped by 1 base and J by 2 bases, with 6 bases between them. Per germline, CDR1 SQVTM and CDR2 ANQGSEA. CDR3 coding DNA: TGCAGCGTTGAAGGGGGGCCCTACGAGCAGTACTTC. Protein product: CSVEGGPYEQYF.

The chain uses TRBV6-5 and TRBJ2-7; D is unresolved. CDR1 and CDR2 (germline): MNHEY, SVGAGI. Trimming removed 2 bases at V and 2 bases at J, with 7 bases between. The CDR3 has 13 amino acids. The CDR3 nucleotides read TGTGCCAGCAGTTACACTGGAACCTACGAGCAGTACTTC. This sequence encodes CASSYTGTYEQYF.

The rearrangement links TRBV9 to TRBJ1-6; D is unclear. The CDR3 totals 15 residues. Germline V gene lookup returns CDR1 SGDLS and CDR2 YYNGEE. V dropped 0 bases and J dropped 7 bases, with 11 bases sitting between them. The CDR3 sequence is CASSVGGSGNSPLHF. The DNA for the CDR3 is TGTGCCAGCAGCGTAGGAGGCAGCGGGAATTCACCCCTCCACTTT.

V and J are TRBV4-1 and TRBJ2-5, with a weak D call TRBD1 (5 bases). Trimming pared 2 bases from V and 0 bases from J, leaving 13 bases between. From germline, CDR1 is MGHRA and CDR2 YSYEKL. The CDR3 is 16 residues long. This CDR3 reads CASSQPPQGDQETQYF. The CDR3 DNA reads TGCGCCAGCAGCCAACCCCCCCAAGGGGACCAAGAGACCCAGTACTTC.

The CDR3 sequence is CASRSAGGGRNNEQFF. The CDR3 DNA follows: TGTGCCAGCCGGTCCGCCGGCGGGGGCCGAAACAATGAGCAGTTCTTC. The gene calls are TRBV9 and TRBJ2-1, with TRBD2 as a possible D gene (7 bases). The ends were cut back, 7 bases at V and 5 bases at J, with 22 bases in the middle. The CDR3 has 16 amino acids. Germline V gene lookup returns CDR1 SGDLS and CDR2 YYNGEE.

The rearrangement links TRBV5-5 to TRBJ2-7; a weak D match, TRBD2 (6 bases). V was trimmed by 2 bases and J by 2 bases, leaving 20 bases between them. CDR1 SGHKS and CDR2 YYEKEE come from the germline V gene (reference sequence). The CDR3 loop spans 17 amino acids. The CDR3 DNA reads TGTGCCAGCAGCTTCGGCTGGGTCGGGGGTTTCCCCTACGAGCAGTACTTC. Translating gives CASSFGWVGGFPYEQYF.

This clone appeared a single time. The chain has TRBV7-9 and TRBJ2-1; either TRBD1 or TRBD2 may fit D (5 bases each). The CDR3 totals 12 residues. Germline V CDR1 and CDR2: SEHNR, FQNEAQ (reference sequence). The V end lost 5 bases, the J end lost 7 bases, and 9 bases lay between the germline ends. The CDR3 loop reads CASSVRENEQFF. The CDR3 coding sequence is TGTGCCAGCAGCGTCAGGGAGAATGAGCAGTTCTTC.

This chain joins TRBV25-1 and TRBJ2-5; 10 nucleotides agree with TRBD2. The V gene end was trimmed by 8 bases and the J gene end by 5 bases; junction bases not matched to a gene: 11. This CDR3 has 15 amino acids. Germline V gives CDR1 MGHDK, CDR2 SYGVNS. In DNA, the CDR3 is TGTGCCAGCTCTTTGGCTAGCGGGGGTCGGGAGACCCAGTACTTC. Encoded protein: CASSLASGGRETQYF.

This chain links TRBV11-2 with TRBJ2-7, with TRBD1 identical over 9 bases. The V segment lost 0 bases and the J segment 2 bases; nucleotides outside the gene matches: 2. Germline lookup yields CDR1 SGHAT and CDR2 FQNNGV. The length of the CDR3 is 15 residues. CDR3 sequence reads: CASSLDRDRAYEQYF. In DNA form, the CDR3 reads TGTGCCAGCAGCTTAGATAGGGACAGGGCCTACGAGCAGTACTTC.

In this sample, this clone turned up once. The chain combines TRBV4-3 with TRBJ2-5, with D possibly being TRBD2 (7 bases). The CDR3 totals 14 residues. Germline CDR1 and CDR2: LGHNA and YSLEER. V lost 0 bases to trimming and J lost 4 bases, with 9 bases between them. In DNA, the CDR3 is TGCGCCAGCAGCCAAGAGGGGGGGCGAGAGACCCAGTACTTC. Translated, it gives CASSQEGGRETQYF.

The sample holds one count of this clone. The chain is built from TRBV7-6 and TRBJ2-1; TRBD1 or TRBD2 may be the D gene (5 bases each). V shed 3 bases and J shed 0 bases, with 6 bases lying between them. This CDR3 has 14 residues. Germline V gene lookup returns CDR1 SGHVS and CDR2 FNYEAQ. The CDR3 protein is CASSFGGSYNEQFF. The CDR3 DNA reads TGTGCCAGCAGCTTTGGGGGCTCCTACAATGAGCAGTTCTTC.

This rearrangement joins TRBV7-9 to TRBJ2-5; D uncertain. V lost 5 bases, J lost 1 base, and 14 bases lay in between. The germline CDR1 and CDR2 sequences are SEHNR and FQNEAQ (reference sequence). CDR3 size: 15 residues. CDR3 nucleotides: TGTGCCAGCAGCCGAAAAGTCACGGCCCAAGAGACCCAGTACTTC. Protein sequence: CASSRKVTAQETQYF.

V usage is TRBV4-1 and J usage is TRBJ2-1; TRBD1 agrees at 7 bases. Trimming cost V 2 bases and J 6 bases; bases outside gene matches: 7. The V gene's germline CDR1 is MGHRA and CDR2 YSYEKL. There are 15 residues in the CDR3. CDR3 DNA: TGCGCCAGCAGCCAACACCGGGACAGAGGCAATGAGCAGTTCTTC. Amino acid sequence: CASSQHRDRGNEQFF.

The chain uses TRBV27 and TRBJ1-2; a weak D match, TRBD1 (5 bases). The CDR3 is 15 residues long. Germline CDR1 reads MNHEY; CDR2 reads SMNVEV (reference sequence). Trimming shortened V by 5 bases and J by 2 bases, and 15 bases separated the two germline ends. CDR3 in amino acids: CASSLNPQGNYGYTF. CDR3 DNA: TGTGCCAGCAGTCTAAACCCCCAGGGCAACTATGGCTACACCTTC.

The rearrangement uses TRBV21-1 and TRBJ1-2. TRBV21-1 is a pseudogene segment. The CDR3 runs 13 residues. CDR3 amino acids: CASSNRGGYGYTF. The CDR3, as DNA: TGTGCCAGCAGCAACAGGGGGGGCTATGGCTACACCTTC.

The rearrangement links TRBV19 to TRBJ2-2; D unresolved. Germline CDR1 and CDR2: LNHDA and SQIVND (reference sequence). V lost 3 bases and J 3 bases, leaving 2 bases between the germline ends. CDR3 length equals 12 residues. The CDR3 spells CASSIDTGELFF. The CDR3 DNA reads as TGTGCCAGTAGTATTGACACCGGGGAGCTGTTTTTT.

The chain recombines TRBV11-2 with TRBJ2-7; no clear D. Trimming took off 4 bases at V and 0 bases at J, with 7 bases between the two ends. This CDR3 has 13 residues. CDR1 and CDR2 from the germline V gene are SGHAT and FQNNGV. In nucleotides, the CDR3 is TGTGCCAGCAGCTCTCTCGTCTCCTACGAGCAGTACTTC. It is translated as CASSSLVSYEQYF.

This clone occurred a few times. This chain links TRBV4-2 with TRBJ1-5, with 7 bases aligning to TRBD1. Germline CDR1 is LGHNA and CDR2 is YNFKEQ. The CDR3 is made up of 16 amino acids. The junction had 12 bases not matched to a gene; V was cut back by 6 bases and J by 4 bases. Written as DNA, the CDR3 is TGTGCCAGCAGAAGTAGCTTTGACAGGGAGAATCAGCCCCAGCATTTT. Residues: CASRSSFDRENQPQHF.

The CDR3 DNA reads TGTGCCAGCAGTCCCACAGGCCTAGCGAACACCGGGGAGCTGTTTTTT. It is translated as CASSPTGLANTGELFF. J is TRBJ2-2 and V is TRBV28; a weak D match, TRBD1 (5 bases). The CDR3 consists of 16 residues. Germline V lookup: CDR1 MDHEN, CDR2 SYDVKM. V was shortened by 5 bases and J by 0 bases, with 13 bases between the two germline ends.

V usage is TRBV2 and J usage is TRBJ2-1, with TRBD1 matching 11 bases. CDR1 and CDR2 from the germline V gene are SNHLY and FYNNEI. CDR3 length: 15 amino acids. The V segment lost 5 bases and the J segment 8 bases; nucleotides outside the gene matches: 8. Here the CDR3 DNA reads TGTGCCAGCAGTCCCGGGACAGGGGGTATCTATGAGCAGTTCTTC. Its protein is CASSPGTGGIYEQFF.

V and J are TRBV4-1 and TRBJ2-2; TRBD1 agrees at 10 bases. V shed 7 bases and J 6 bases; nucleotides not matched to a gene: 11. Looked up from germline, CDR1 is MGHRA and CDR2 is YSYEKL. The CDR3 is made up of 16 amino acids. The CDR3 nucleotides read TGCGCCAGCACCGACAGGGGGCGCTCTAAGGCCGGGGAGCTGTTTTTT. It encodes CASTDRGRSKAGELFF.

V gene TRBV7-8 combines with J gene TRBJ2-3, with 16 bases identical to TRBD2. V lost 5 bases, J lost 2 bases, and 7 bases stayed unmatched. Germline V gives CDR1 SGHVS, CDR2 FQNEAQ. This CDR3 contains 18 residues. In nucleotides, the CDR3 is TGTGCCAGCAGCCCAGGGACTAGCGGGGGGGCCATCACAGATACGCAGTATTTT. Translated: CASSPGTSGGAITDTQYF.

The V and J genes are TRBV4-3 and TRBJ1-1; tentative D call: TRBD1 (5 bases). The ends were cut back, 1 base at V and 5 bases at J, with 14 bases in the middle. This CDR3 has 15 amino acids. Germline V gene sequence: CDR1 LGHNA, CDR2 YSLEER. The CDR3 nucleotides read TGCGCCAGCAGCCAAGGGCCCTGGGAGGGGACTGAAGCTTTCTTT. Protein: CASSQGPWEGTEAFF.

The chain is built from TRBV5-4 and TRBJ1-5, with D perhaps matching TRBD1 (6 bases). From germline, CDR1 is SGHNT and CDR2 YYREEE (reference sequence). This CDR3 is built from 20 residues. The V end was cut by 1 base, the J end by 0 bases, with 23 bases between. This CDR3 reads CASSLRGRGHHPYSNQPQHF. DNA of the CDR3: TGTGCCAGCAGCTTGAGGGGTCGGGGACACCACCCTTATAGCAATCAGCCCCAGCATTTT.

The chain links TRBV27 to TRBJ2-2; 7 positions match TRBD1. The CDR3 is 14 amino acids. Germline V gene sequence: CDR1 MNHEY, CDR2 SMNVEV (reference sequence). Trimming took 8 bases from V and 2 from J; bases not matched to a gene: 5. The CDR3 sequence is CASVDRANTGELFF. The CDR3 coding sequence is TGTGCCAGCGTAGACAGGGCCAACACCGGGGAGCTGTTTTTT.

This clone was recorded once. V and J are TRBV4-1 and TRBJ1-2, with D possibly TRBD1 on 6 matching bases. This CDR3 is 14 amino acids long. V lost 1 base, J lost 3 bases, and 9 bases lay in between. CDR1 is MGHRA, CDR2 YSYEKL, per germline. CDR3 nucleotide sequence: TGCGCCAGCAGCCAAGGAACAGGGCACTATGGCTACACCTTC. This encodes CASSQGTGHYGYTF.

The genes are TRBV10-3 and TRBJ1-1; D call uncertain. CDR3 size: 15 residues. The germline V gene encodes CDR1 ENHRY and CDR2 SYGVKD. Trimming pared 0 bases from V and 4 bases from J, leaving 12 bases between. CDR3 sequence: CAISESSTRGTEAFF. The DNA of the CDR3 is TGTGCCATCAGTGAGTCGAGTACTCGGGGCACTGAAGCTTTCTTT.

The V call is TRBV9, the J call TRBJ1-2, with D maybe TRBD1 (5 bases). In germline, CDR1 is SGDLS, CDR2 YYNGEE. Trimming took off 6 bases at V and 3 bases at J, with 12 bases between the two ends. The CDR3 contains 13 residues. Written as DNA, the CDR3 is TGTGCCAGCAACGGAGGGGCGGACTATGGCTACACCTTC. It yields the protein CASNGGADYGYTF.

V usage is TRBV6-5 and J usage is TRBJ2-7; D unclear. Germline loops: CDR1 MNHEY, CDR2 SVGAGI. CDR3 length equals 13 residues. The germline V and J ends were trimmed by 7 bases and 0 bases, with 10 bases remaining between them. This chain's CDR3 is CASNPGNSYEQYF. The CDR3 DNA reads TGTGCCAGCAACCCTGGGAACTCCTACGAGCAGTACTTC.

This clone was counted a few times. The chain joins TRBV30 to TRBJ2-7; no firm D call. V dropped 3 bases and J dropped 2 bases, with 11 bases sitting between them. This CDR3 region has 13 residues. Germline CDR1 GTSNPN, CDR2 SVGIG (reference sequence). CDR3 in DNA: TGTGCCTGGAGGTTGGACGGTCCCTACGAGCAGTACTTC. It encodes CAWRLDGPYEQYF.

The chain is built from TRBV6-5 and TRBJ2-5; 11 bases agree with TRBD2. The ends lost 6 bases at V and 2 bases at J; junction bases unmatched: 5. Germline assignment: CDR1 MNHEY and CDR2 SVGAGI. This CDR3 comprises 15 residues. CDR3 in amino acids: CASSVAGGGQETQYF. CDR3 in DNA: TGTGCCAGCAGCGTAGCGGGGGGGGGTCAAGAGACCCAGTACTTC.

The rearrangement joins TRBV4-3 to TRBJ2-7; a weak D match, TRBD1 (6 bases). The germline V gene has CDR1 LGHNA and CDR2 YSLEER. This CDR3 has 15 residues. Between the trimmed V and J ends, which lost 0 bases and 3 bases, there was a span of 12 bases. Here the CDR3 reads CASSQDRGFGYEQYF. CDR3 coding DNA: TGCGCCAGCAGCCAAGATAGGGGGTTTGGCTACGAGCAGTACTTC.